This TCR beta chain was captured by sequencing in a study of blood T cells in healthy people across ages. General observations from the study: Calculation of diversity from one million T cells yielded estimates considered to be underestimates. Reliance upon unsorted PBMCs precluded definitive naive versus antigen-experienced comparison.

For the second PCR, which ran for roughly 7 to 11 cycles, a sample-barcoded 5' primer and a J-beta primer mix were used. The template-switch adaptor was a 5' adaptor with 12 random nucleotides. It tagged each cDNA molecule. TCRdb independently ran MiXCR on the 5' RACE reads; one entry per CDR3 protein. The sample includes 540,000 or so distinct CDR3 sequences, 47% of them seen just once. About this clonotype itself: Its cognate antigen is unknown.

The sequenced sample consisted of blood. This clonotype originated in a man older than 75 in good health.

The CDR3 DNA is TGCAGCGTATCAGACAGGAAAGTGACTGAAGCTTTCTTT. Protein product: CSVSDRKVTEAFF. The chain joins TRBV29-1 to TRBJ1-1; the D gene is possibly TRBD1 (6 bases). CDR3 size: 13 residues. Trimming removed 6 bases from V and 5 bases from J, with 16 bases in between. CDR1 is SQVTM and CDR2 is ANQGSEA in the germline V gene. Full variable domain (remainder filled in from reference TRBV29-1 and TRBJ1-1): SAVISQKPSRDICQRGTSLTIQCQVDSQVTMMFWYRQQPGQSLTLIATANQGSEATYESGFVIDKFPISRPNLTFSTLTVSNMSPEDSSIYLCSVSDRKVTEAFFGQGTRLTVV.